This T cell receptor (beta chain) was retrieved from a study of vaccination and CD4 T cells after COVID-19. Oncomine TCR Beta short-read sequencing was applied to DNA from cultured CD4+ T cells. TCRdb called the PCR reads again in MiXCR, with one record for every CDR3 protein. The sample carries around 18,000 distinct CDR3 sequences, approximately 70% recorded once. Stated treatment: roughly 10-day PBMC culture with coronavirus spike peptide pools or control peptides (ViraFEST assay). Germline V lookup: CDR1 GTSNPN, CDR2 SVGIG (reference sequence). The junction had 5 bases not matched to a gene; V was cut back by 4 bases and J by 2 bases. The CDR3 spans 13 residues. As concerns this clonotype: Its target is not known.

The sequenced sample was CD4+ T cells from blood, cultured in vitro. This rearrangement joins TRBV30 to TRBJ2-7; 7 bases align to TRBD1. The source of this sequence is a human donor who had recovered from COVID-19. The DNA of the CDR3 is TGTGCCTGGACCGACAGGGCCCCCTACGAGCAGTACTTC. Its protein product is CAWTDRAPYEQYF.